Given below is one T cell receptor (beta chain) in context. No antigen is known for it. With 7 bases removed from V and 2 bases from J, the gap between germline ends came to 5 bases. The CDR3 sequence is 11 residues long. CDR1 SGHAT and CDR2 FQNNGV come from the germline V gene. Random hexamers primed reverse transcription of about 0.45 to 1 ug RNA. The amplification used immunoSEQ multiplex PCR on TCR beta CDR3; it spanned 54 Vbeta and 13 Jbeta. TCRdb itself ran the immunoSEQ multiplex PCR reads through MiXCR, one entry per CDR3 protein. The sample includes approximately 49,000 distinct CDR3 sequences, approximately 95% of them seen just once. The data were obtained in a study of CD8 T cells in Susac syndrome. Study-wide background: When blood was drawn, patients with Susac syndrome were on intravenous immunoglobulin alone, on corticosteroids, or therapy-naive. Study-wide findings and caveats: The greatest CD8+ clonal expansion in Susac occurred in TEMRA cells and in active patients.

This TCR was sampled from a human donor with Susac syndrome. The chain is built from TRBV11-2 and TRBJ1-1; D is undetermined. Sequencing was carried out using CD8+ T cells from PBMCs. In DNA, the CDR3 is TGTGCCAGCACCGGCAACACTGAAGCTTTCTTT. This codes for CASTGNTEAFF.